This T cell receptor (beta chain) derives from a study of shared clonotypes between healthy human individuals. General study results and limits: Only blood was sampled, and tissue TCR repertoires likely differ from blood ones.

The CDR3 extends over 15 amino acids. The trim removed 2 bases at V and 4 bases at J, leaving 4 bases unmatched. Germline lookup yields CDR1 SGHDT and CDR2 YYEEEE. With respect to this clone: Its antigen is still unknown.

Only in-frame clones appear in the TCRdb table, and some are missing; sequencing was by immunoSEQ multiplex PCR. Here the sample spans about 450,000 clones, less than 80% being singletons. Sequencing was carried out using PBMCs. The chain has TRBV5-6 and TRBJ2-5; 11 nucleotides align to TRBD1. The receptor comes from a woman between 40 and 55 years old in good health. Some clones in this sample may be carry-over from other donors' samples. The CDR3 sequence is CASSFLGTGGETQYF. DNA of the CDR3: TGTGCCAGCAGCTTTCTAGGGACAGGGGGAGAGACCCAGTACTTC. Drawing the rest from reference TRBV5-6 and TRBJ2-5, the complete variable domain is DAGVTQSPTHLIKTRGQQVTLRCSPKSGHDTVSWYQQALGQGPQFIFQYYEEEERQRGNFPDRFSGHQFPNYSSELNVNALLLGDSALYLCASSFLGTGGETQYFGPGTRLLVL.